The following is a TCR beta chain sequence with its context. Germline lookup yields CDR1 SNHLY and CDR2 FYNNEI. The ends lost 6 bases at V and 8 bases at J; junction bases unmatched: 9. This CDR3 has 14 residues. The assay was immunoSEQ multiplex PCR, and TCRdb's table has in-frame clones only and misses some. The sample records about 79,000 clones, 86% being singletons. This entry comes from a study of PD-L1 blockade in urothelial cancer. Time point specified: pretreatment peripheral blood. The sample was PBMCs, taken around atezolizumab (anti-PD-L1) treatment. The genes are TRBV2 and TRBJ2-2, with TRBD2 identical over 7 bases. The TCR originated in a man between 60 and 70 years old with urothelial cancer. As DNA, the CDR3 is TGTGCCAGCAGATCTCGACTAGCTCCTGGGGAGCTGTTTTTT. Translated, it gives CASRSRLAPGELFF.